A single sample gave rise to the 2 T cell receptor beta chains below, sequenced in a study of blood T cells in healthy people across ages. Primers used in a second PCR of roughly 6 to 11 cycles were a sample-barcoded 5' primer and a J-beta primer mix. In TCRdb, the 5' RACE reads were re-called with MiXCR into one record per CDR3 protein. The table lists about 620,000 distinct CDR3 sequences, under 25% of them singletons. The sequenced sample was blood. These receptors all come from a man between 65 and 85 years old in good health.

This clonotype was found a few times. This may come from a read error, since a much larger clone is one base off. The chain employs TRBV19 and TRBJ1-4; D is possibly TRBD1 (5 bases). This CDR3 comprises 17 residues. The germline gives CDR1 LNHDA, CDR2 SQIVND (reference sequence). The V and J ends lost 7 bases and 6 bases respectively, with 24 bases between them. The CDR3 sequence: CASNPGGGITTDEKLFF. The CDR3 region has the DNA TGTGCCAGTAACCCCGGCGGGGGGATCACCACTGATGAAAAACTGTTTTTT.

The genes are TRBV4-3 and TRBJ2-1, with unresolved D. Trimming took 0 bases from V and 6 from J, leaving 15 bases between them. CDR1 and CDR2 (germline): LGHNA, YSLEER. This CDR3 spans 16 amino acids. CDR3 loop: CASSQDSTPSRNEQFF. In nucleotides, the CDR3 is TGCGCCAGCAGCCAAGATTCAACCCCTAGTCGCAATGAGCAGTTCTTC.